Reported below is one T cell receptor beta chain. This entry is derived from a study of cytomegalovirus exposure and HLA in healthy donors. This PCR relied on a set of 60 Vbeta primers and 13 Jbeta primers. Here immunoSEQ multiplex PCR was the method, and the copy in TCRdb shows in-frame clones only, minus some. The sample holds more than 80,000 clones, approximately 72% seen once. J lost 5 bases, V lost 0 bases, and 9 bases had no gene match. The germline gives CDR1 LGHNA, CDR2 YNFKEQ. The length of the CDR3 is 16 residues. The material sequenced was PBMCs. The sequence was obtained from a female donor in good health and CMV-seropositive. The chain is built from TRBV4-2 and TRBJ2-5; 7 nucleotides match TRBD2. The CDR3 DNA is TGTGCCAGCAGCCAAGATGGGGGGGAGGCCTGGGAGACCCAGTACTTC. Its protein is CASSQDGGEAWETQYF.